The present T cell receptor (beta chain) was sequenced within a study of beta chain features in type 1 diabetes. Study-wide context: Across all samples, roughly 100,000,000 sorted cells were examined. Study findings and constraints: Type 1 diabetes patients showed a moderate but significant shortening of TCRB CDR3s in all four CD4+ subsets. Short templates might get an advantage during PCR, and this would be equal in patients and controls.

CDR3 length: 14 residues. Trimming took 4 bases from V and 3 from J, leaving 12 bases between them. Germline V gene data show CDR1 as MNHNS and CDR2 as SASEGT. This clone occurred a few times. Its antigen remains unknown. The entirety of the isolated RNA underwent reverse transcription, so expressed TCRB transcripts were sequenced. The read count averaged about 3.3 million across naive, central memory and regulatory T cell samples. Assay: immunoSEQ multiplex PCR; the TCRdb copy retains only in-frame clones and omits some. In the table there are around 600,000 clones, around 12% of which are singletons. Using CD45RO/CCR7/CD25/CD127/CD95/CD27, CD4+ naive, central memory, regulatory and stem cell-like memory cells were sorted.

The sample comprised naive CD4+ T cells from blood. The J gene is TRBJ1-2, the V gene TRBV6-1; the D gene is possibly TRBD1 (6 bases). The receptor was derived from a man aged 25 to 45 with type 1 diabetes. CDR3 amino acids: CASSAQGEHYGYTF. In DNA form, the CDR3 reads TGTGCCAGCAGTGCACAGGGTGAGCACTATGGCTACACCTTC.